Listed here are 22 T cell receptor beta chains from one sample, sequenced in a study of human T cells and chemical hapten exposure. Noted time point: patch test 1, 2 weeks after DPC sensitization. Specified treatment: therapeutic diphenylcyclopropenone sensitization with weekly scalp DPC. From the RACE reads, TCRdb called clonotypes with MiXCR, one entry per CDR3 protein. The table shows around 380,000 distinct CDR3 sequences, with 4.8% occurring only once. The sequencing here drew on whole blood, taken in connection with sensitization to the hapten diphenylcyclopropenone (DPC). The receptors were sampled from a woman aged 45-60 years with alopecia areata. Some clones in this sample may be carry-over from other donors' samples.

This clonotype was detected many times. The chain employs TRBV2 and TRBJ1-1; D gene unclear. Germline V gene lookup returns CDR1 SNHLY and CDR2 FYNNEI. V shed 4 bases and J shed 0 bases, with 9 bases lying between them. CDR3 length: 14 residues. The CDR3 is CASSAVGMNTEAFF. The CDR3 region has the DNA TGTGCCAGCAGTGCGGTGGGGATGAACACTGAAGCTTTCTTT.

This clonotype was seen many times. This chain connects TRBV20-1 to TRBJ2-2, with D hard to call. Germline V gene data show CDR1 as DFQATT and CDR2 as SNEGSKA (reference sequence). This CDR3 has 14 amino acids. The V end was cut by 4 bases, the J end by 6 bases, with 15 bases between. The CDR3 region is CSAIGRAAAGELFF. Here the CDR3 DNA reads TGCAGTGCTATCGGAAGGGCCGCGGCCGGGGAGCTGTTTTTT.

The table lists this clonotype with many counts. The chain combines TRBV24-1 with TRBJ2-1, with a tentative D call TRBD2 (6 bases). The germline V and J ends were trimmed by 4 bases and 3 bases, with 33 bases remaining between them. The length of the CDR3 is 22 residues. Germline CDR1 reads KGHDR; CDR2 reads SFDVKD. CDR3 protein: CATSDPNPGTHGRSGGYNEQFF. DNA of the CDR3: TGTGCCACCAGTGACCCCAACCCCGGGACCCACGGGAGATCGGGCGGCTACAATGAGCAGTTCTTC.

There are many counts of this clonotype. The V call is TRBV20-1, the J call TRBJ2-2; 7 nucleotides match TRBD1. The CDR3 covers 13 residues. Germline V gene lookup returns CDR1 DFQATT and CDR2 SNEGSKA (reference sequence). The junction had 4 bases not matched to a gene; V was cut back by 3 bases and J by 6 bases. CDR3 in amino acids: CSARTGKAGELFF. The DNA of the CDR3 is TGCAGTGCTAGGACAGGGAAGGCCGGGGAGCTGTTTTTT.

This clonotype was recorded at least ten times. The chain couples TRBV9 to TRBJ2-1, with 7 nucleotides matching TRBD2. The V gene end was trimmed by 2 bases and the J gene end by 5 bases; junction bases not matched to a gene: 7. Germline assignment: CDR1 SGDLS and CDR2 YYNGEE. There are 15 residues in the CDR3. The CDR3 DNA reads TGTGCCAGCAGCGTCCCTAGCGGAGAAGACAATGAGCAGTTCTTC. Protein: CASSVPSGEDNEQFF.

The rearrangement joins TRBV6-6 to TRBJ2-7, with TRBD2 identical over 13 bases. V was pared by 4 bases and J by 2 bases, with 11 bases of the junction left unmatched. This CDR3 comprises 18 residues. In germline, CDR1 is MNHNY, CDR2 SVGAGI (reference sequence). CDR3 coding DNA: TGTGCCAGCAGTTCCCTTCGGACTAGCGGGGGCCGAACCTACGAGCAGTACTTC. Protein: CASSSLRTSGGRTYEQYF.

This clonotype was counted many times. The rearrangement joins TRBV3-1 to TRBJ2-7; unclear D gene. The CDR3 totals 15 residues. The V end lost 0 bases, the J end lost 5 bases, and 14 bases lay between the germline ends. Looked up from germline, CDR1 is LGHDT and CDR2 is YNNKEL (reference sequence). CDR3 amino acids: CASSQDPIAPDEQYF. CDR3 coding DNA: TGTGCCAGCAGCCAAGATCCCATTGCCCCTGACGAGCAGTACTTC.

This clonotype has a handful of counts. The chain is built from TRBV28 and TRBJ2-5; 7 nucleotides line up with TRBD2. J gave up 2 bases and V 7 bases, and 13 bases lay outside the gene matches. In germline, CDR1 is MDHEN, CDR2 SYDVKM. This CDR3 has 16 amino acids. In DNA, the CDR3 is TGTGCCAGCACCCCGTTCGGGAGGCGCCCTCAAGAGACCCAGTACTTC. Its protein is CASTPFGRRPQETQYF.

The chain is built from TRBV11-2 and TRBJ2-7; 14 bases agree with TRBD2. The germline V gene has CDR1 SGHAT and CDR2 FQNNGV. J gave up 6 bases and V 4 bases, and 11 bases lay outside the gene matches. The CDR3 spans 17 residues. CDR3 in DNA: TGTGCCAGCAGCTCCTTGAGGACTAGCGGGAGGCTTAGCGAGCAGTACTTC. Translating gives CASSSLRTSGRLSEQYF.

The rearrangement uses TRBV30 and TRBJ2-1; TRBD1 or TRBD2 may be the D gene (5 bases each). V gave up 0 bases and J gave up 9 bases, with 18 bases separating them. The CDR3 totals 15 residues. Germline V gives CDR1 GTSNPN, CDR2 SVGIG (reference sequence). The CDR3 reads CAWSVSLTGAGEQFF. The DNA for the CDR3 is TGTGCCTGGAGTGTAAGCCTAACCGGGGCAGGTGAGCAGTTCTTC. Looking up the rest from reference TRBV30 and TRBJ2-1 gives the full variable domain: SQTIHQWPATLVQPVGSPLSLECTVEGTSNPNLYWYRQAAGRGLQLLFYSVGIGQISSEVPQNLSASRPQDRQFILSSKKLLLSDSGFYLCAWSVSLTGAGEQFFGPGTRLTVL.

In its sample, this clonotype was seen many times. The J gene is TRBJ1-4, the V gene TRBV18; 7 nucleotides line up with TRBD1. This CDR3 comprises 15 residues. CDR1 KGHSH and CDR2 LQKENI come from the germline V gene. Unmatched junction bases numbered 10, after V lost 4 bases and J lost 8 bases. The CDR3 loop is CASSRLTGMEEKLFF. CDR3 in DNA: TGTGCCAGCTCACGATTGACAGGGATGGAGGAAAAACTGTTTTTT.

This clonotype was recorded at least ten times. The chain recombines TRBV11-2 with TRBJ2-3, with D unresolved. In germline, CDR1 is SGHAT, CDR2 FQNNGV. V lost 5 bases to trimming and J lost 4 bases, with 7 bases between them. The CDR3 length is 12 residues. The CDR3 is CASSVVPDTQYF. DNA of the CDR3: TGTGCCAGCAGCGTGGTCCCAGATACGCAGTATTTT.

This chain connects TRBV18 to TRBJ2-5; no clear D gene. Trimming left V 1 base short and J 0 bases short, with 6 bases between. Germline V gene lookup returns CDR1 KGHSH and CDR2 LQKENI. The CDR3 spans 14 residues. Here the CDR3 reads CASSPRRNQETQYF. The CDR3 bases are TGTGCCAGCTCACCACGGCGTAACCAAGAGACCCAGTACTTC.

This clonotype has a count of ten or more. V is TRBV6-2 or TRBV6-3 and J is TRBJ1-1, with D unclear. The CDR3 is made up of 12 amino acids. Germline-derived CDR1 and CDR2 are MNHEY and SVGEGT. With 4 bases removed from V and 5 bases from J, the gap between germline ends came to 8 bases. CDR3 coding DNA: TGTGCCAGCAGTTTTTATCGGACTGAAGCTTTCTTT. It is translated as CASSFYRTEAFF.

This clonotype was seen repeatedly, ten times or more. Here the CDR3 reads CASSDSATNEKLFF. CDR3 nucleotides: TGTGCCAGCAGCGACAGCGCAACTAATGAAAAACTGTTTTTT. V and J are TRBV28 and TRBJ1-4; perhaps TRBD1 as D (5 bases). The CDR3 has 14 residues. Germline loops: CDR1 MDHEN, CDR2 SYDVKM. Trimming shortened V by 6 bases and J by 0 bases, and 8 bases separated the two germline ends.

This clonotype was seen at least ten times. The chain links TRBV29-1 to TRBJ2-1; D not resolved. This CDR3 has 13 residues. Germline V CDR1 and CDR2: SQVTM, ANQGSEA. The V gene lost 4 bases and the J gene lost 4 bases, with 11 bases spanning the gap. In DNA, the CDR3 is TGCAGCGTTGCCCGTGGAGAATACAATGAGCAGTTCTTC. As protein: CSVARGEYNEQFF.

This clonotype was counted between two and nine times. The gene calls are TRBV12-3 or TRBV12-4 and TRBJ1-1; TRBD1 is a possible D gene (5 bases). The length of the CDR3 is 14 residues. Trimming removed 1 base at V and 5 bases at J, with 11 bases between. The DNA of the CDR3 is TGTGCCAGCAGTTTAGAGGGGCGAGGTACTGAAGCTTTCTTT. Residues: CASSLEGRGTEAFF.

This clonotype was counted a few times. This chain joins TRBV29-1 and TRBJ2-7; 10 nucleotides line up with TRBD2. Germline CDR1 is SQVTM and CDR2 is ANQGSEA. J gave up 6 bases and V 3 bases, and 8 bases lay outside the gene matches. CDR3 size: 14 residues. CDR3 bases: TGCAGCGTTGACGAAGGACTAGCGGCTCCCGAGCAGTACTTC. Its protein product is CSVDEGLAAPEQYF.

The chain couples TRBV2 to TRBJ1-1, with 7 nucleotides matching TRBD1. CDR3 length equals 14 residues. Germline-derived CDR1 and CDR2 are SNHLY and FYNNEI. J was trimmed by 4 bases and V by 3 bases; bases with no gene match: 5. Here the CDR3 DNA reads TGTGCCAGCAGTGATTCGACAGGGTTCACTGAAGCTTTCTTT. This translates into CASSDSTGFTEAFF.

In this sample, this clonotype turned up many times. This chain's CDR3 is CSAPGQGAYYGYTF. The CDR3 coding sequence is TGCAGTGCGCCAGGACAGGGGGCCTACTATGGCTACACCTTC. This sequence joins TRBV20-1 and TRBJ1-2; 11 nucleotides line up with TRBD1. This CDR3 contains 14 residues. With V trimmed by 6 bases and J by 3 bases, 6 bases remained unmatched. The germline CDR1 and CDR2 sequences are DFQATT and SNEGSKA (reference sequence).

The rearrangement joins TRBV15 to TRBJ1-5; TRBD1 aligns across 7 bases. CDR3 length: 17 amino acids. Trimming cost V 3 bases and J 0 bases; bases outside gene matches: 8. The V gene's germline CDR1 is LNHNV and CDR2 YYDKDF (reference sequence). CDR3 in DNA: TGTGCCACCAGCAGGGACGGACAGGAGTATAGCAATCAGCCCCAGCATTTT. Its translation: CATSRDGQEYSNQPQHF.

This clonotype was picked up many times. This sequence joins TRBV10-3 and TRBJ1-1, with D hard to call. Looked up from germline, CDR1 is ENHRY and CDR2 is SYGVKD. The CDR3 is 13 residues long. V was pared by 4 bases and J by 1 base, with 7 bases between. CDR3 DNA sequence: TGTGCCATCAGTGCGACGGGGAACACTGAAGCTTTCTTT. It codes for CAISATGNTEAFF.